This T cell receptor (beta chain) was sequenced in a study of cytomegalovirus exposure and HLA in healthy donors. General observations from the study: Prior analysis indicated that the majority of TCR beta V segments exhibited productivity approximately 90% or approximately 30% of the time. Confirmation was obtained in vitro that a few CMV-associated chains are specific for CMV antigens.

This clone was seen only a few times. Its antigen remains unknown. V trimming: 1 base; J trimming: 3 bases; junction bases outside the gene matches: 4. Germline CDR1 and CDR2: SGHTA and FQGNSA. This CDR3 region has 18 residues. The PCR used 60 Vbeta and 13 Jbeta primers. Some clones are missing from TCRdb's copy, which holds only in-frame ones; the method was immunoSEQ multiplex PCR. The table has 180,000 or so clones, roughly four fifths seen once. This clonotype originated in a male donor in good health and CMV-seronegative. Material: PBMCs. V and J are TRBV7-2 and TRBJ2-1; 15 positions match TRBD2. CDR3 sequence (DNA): TGTGCCAGCAGCTTAGAAGGGACTAGCGGGAGGTTCTACAATGAGCAGTTCTTC. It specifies CASSLEGTSGRFYNEQFF.